This T cell receptor beta chain was observed in a study of blood T cells in healthy people across ages. There are 12 residues in the CDR3. Deletions cut 5 bases from V and 0 bases from J, with 7 bases between. Germline V gene data show CDR1 as DFQATT and CDR2 as SNEGSKA (reference sequence). A second PCR of 7 to 11 cycles used a sample-barcoded 5' primer and a J-beta primer mix. TCRdb analysed the 5' RACE reads with MiXCR anew, one entry per CDR3 protein. The table has 540,000 or so distinct CDR3 sequences, roughly a quarter seen once. The chain is built from TRBV20-1 and TRBJ1-2, with D tentatively TRBD1 (5 bases). Sequences were obtained from blood. This TCR derives from a woman in her 70s in good health. Here the CDR3 reads CSAQTANYGYTF. CDR3 nucleotide sequence: TGCAGTGCTCAGACAGCTAACTATGGCTACACCTTC.